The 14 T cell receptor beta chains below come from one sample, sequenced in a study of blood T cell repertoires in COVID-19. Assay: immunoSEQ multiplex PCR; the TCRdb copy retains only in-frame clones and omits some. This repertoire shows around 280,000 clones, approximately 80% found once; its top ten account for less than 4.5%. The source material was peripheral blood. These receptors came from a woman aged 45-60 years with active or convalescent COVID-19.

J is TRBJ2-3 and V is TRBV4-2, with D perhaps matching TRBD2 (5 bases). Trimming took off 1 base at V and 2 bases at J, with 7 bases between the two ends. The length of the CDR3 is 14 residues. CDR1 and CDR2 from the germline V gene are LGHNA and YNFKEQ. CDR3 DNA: TGTGCCAGCAGCCAAGCGGGGAACACAGATACGCAGTATTTT. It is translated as CASSQAGNTDTQYF.

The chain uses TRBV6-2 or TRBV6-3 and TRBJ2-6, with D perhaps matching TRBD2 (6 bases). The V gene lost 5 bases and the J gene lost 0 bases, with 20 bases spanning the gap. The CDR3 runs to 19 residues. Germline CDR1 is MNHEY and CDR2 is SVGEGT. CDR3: CASSRSPGLASSGANVLTF. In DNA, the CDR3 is TGTGCCAGCAGTCGTAGTCCGGGACTGGCGAGCTCTGGGGCCAACGTCCTGACTTTC.

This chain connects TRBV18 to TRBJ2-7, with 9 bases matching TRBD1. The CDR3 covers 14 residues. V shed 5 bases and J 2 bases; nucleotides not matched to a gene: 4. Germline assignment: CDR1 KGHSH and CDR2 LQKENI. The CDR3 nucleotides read TGTGCCAGCTCAAGCGGACAGGGGCCCTACGAGCAGTACTTC. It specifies CASSSGQGPYEQYF.

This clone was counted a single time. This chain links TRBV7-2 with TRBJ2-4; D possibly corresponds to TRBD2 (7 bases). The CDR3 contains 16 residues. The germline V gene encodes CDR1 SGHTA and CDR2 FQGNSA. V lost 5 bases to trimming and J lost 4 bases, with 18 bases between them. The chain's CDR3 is CASSGGAYKGKNIQYF. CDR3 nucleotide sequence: TGTGCCAGCAGCGGGGGGGCCTACAAGGGGAAAAACATTCAGTACTTC.

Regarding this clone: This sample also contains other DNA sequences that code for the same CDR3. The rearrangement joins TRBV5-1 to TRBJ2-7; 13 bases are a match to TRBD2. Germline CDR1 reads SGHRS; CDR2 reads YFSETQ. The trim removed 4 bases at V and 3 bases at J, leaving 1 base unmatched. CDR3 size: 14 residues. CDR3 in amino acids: CASSRTSGSYEQYF. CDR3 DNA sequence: TGCGCCAGCAGCCGGACTAGCGGGAGCTACGAGCAGTACTTC.

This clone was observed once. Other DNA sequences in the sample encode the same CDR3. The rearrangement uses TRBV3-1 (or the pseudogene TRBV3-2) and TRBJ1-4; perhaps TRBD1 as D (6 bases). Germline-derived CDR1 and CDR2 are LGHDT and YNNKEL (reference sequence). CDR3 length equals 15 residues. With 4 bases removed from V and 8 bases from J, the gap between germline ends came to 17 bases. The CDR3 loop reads CASSPRTGLGEKLFF. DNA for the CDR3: TGTGCCAGCAGCCCCCGTACAGGGCTGGGGGAAAAACTGTTTTTT.

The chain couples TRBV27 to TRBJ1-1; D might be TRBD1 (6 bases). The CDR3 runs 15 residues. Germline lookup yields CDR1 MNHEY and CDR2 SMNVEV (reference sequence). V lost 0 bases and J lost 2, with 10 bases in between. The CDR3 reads CASSLSAGANTEAFF. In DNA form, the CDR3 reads TGTGCCAGCAGTTTATCGGCAGGGGCTAACACTGAAGCTTTCTTT.

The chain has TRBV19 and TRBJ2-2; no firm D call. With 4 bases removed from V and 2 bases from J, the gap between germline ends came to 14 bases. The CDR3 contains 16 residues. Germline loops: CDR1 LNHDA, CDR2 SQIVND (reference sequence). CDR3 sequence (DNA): TGTGCCAGTAGTAATCCGAGACAAATTAACACCGGGGAGCTGTTTTTT. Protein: CASSNPRQINTGELFF.

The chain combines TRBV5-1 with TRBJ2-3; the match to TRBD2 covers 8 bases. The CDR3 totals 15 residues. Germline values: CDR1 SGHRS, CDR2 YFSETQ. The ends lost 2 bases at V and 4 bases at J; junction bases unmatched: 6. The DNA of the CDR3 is TGCGCCAGCAGCTTACGGACTAGCTCGTCAGATACGCAGTATTTT. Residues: CASSLRTSSSDTQYF. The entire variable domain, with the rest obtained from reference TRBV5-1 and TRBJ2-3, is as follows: KAGVTQTPRYLIKTRGQQVTLSCSPISGHRSVSWYQQTPGQGLQFLFEYFSETQRNKGNFPGRFSGRQFSNSRSEMNVSTLELGDSALYLCASSLRTSSSDTQYFGPGTRLTVL.

The CDR3 protein is CASSLGLGPYSGNTIYF. CDR3 nucleotide sequence: TGCGCCAGCAGCCTGGGACTGGGGCCCTACTCTGGAAACACCATATATTTT. This chain connects TRBV5-1 to TRBJ1-3; weak D call: TRBD1 (5 bases). Between the trimmed V and J ends, which lost 4 bases and 0 bases, there was a span of 17 bases. Looked up from germline, CDR1 is SGHRS and CDR2 is YFSETQ. The CDR3 totals 17 residues.

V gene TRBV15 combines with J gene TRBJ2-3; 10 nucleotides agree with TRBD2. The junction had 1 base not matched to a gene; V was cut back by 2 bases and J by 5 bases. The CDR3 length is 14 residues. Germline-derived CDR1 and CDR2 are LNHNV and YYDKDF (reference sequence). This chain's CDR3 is CATSRRLAGDTQYF. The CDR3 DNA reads TGTGCCACCAGCAGAAGACTAGCGGGAGATACGCAGTATTTT.

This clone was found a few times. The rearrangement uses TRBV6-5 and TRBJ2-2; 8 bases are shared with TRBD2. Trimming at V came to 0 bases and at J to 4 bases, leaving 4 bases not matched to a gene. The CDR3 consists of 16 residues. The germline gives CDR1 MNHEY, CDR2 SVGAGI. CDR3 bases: TGTGCCAGCAGTTACTCGGTAGCGGGACGCACCGGGGAGCTGTTTTTT. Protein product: CASSYSVAGRTGELFF.

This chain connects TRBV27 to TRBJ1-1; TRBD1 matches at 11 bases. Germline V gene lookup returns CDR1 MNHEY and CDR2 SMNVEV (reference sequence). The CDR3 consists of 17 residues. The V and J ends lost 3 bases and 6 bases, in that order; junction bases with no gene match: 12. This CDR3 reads CASSFSDRGRVGAEAFF. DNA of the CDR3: TGTGCCAGCAGTTTCTCGGACAGGGGGCGAGTTGGCGCTGAAGCTTTCTTT.

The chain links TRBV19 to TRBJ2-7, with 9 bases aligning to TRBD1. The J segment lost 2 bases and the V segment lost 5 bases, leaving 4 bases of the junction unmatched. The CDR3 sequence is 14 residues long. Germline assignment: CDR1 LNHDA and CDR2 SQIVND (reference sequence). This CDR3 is CASSATGGAYEQYF. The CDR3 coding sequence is TGTGCCAGTAGTGCTACAGGGGGCGCCTACGAGCAGTACTTC.